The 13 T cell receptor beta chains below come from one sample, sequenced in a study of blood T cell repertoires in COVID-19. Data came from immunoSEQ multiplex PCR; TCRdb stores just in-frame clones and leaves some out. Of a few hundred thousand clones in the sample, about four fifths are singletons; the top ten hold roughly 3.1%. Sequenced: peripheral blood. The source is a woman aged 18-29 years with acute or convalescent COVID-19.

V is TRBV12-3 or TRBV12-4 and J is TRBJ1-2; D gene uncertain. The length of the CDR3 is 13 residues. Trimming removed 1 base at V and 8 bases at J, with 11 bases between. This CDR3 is CASSLGGPHGYTF. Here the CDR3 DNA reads TGTGCCAGCAGTTTAGGAGGTCCCCACGGCTACACCTTC.

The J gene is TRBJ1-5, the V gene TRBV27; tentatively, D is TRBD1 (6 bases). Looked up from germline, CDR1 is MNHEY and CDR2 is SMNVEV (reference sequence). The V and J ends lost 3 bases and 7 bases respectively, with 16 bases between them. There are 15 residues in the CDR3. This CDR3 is CASSFYSSGDQPQHF. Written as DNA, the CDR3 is TGTGCCAGCAGTTTTTATTCGTCAGGGGACCAGCCCCAGCATTTT.

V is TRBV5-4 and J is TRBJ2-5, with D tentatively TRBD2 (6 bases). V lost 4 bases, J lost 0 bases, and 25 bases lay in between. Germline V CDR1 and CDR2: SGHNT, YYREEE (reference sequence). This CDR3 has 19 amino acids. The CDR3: CASSPGASSPYEYQETQYF. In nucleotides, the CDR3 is TGTGCCAGCAGCCCGGGAGCTTCTTCCCCATATGAGTACCAAGAGACCCAGTACTTC.

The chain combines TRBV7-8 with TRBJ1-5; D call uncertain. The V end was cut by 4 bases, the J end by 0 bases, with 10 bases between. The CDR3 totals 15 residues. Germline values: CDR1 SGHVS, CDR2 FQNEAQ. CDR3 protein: CASSYLTGSNQPQHF. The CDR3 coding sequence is TGTGCCAGCAGCTATCTTACGGGTAGCAATCAGCCCCAGCATTTT. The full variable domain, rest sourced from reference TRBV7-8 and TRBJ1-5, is GAGVSQSPRYKVAKRGQDVALRCDPISGHVSLFWYQQALGQGPEFLTYFQNEAQLDKSGLPSDRFFAERPEGSVSTLKIQRTQQEDSAVYLCASSYLTGSNQPQHFGDGTRLSIL.

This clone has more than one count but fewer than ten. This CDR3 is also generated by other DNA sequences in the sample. As DNA, the CDR3 is TGTGCCAGCAGCGTAGGAGGGGGCTCTGGAAACACCATATATTTT. Amino acids: CASSVGGGSGNTIYF. This chain connects TRBV9 to TRBJ1-3; tentatively, D is TRBD1 (6 bases). The CDR3 consists of 15 residues. The germline CDR1 and CDR2 sequences are SGDLS and YYNGEE. The V end was cut by 0 bases, the J end by 0 bases, with 7 bases between.

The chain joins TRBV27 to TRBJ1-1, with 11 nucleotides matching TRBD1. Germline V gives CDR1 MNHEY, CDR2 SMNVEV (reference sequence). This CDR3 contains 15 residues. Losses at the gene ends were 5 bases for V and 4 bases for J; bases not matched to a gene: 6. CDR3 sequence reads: CASSAAGTGGTEAFF. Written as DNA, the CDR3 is TGTGCCAGCAGTGCGGCCGGGACAGGGGGCACTGAAGCTTTCTTT.

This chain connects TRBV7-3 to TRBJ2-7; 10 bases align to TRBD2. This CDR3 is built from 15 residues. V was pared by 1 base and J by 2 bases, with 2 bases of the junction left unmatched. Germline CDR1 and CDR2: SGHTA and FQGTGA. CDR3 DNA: TGTGCCAGCAGCTTAAATCTAGCGGGAGCCTACGAGCAGTACTTC. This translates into CASSLNLAGAYEQYF.

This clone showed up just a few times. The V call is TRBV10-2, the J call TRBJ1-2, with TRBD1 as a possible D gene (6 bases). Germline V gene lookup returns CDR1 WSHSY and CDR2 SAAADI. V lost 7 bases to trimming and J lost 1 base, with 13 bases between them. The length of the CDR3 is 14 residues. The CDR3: CASTGQKSNYGYTF. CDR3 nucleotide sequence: TGCGCCAGCACCGGACAGAAAAGTAACTATGGCTACACCTTC.

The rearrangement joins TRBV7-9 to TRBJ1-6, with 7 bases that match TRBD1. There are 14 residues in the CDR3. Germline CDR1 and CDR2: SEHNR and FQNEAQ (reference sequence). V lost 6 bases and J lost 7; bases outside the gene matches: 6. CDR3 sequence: CASSPGQTNSPLHF. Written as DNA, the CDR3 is TGTGCCAGCAGTCCGGGACAGACAAATTCACCCCTCCACTTT.

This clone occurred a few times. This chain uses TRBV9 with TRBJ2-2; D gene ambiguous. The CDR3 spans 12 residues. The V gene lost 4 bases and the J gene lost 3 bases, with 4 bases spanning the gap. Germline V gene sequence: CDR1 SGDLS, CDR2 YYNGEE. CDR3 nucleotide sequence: TGTGCCAGCAGCCCTCACACCGGGGAGCTGTTTTTT. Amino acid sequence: CASSPHTGELFF.

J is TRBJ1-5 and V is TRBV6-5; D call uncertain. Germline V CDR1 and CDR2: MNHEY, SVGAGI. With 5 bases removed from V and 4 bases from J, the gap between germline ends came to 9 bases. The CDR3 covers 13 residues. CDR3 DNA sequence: TGTGCCAGCAGTCGGGCGGGGAATCAGCCCCAGCATTTT. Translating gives CASSRAGNQPQHF.

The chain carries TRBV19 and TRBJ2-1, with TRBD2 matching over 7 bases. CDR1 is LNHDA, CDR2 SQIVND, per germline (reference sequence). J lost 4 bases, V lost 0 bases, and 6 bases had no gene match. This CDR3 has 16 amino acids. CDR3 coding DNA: TGTGCCAGTAGTATAGATAAAAGCGGGACTTACAATGAGCAGTTCTTC. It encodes CASSIDKSGTYNEQFF.

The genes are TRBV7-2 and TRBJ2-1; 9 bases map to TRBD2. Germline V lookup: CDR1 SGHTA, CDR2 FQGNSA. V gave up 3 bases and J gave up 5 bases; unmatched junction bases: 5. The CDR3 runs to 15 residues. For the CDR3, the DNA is TGTGCCAGCAGCTTTAGCGGGAGAGGAAACAATGAGCAGTTCTTC. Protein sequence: CASSFSGRGNNEQFF. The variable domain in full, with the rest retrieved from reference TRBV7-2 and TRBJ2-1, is GAGVSQSPSNKVTEKGKDVELRCDPISGHTALYWYRQSLGQGLEFLIYFQGNSAPDKSGLPSDRFSAERTGGSVSTLTIQRTQQEDSAVYLCASSFSGRGNNEQFFGPGTRLTVL.